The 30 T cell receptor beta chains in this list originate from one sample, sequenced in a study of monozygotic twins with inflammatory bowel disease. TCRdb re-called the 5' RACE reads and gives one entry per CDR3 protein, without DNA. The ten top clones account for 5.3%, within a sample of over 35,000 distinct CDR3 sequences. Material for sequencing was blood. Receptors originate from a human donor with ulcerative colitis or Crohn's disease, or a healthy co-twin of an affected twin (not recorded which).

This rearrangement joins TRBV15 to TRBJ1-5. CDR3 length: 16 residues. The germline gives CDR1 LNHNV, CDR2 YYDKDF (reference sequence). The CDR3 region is CATSRGLTNSNQPQHF.

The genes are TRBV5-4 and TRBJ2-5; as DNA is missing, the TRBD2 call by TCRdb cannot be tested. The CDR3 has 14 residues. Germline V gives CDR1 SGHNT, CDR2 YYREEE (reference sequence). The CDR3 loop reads CASSLRGDQETQYF.

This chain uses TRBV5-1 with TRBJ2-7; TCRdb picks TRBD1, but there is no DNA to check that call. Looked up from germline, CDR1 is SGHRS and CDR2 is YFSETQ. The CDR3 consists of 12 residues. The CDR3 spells CASSKGQGEQYF.

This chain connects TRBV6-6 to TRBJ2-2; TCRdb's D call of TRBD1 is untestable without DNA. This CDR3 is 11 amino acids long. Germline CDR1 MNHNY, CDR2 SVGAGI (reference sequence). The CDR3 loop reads CASSQGGELFF.

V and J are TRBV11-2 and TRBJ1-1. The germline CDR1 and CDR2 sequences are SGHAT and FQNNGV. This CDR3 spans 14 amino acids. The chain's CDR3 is CASSLMPGNTEAFF.

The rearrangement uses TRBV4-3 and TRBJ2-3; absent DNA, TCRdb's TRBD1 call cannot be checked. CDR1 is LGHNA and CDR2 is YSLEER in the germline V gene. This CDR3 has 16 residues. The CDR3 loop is CASSQMGGGLTDTQYF.

The CDR3: CASSNWDRRFGRYNEQFF. The chain couples TRBV28 to TRBJ2-1; as DNA is missing, the TRBD1 call by TCRdb cannot be tested. CDR3 length: 18 amino acids. Germline V lookup: CDR1 MDHEN, CDR2 SYDVKM.

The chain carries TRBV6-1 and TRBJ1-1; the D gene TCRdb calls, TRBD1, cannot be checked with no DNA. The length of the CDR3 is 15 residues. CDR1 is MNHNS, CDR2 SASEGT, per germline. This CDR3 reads CASSHPRMGHPEAFF.

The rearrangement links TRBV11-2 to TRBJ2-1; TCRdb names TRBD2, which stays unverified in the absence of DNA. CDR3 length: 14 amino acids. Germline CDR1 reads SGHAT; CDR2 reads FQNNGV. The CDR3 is CASSFVAGGSEQFF.

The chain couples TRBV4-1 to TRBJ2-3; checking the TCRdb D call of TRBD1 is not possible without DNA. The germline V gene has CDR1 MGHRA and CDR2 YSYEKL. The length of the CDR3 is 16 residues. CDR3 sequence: CASSPYKPGSADTQYF.

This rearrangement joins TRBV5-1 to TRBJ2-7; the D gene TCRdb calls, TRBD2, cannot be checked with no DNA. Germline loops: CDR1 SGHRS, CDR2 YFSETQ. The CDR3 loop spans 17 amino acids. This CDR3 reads CASSRMPAGGPMNEQYF.

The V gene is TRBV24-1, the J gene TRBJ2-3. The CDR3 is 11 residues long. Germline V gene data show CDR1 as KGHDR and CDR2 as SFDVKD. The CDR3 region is CATSFTDTQYF.

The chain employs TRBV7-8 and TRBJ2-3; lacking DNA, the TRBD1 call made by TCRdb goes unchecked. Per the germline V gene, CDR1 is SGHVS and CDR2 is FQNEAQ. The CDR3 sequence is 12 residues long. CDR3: CASSPNEGKQYF.

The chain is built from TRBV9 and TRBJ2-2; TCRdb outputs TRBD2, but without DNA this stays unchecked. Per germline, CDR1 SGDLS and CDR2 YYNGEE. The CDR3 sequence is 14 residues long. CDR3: CASSVEGNTGELFF. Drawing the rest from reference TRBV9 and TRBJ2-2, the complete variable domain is DSGVTQTPKHLITATGQRVTLRCSPRSGDLSVYWYQQSLDQGLQFLIQYYNGEERAKGNILERFSAQQFPDLHSELNLSSLELGDSALYFCASSVEGNTGELFFGEGSRLTVL.

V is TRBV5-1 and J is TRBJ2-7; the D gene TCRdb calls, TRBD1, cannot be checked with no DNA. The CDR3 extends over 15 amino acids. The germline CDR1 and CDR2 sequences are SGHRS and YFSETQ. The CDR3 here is CASSLVQGSSYEQYF.

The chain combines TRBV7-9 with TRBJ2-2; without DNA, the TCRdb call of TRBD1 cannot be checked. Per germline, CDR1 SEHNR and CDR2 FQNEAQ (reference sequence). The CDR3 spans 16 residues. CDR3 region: CASSGPGQGYTGELFF.

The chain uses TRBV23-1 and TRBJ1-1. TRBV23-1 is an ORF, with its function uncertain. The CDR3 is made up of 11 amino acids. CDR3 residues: CATTSVSEAFF.

The CDR3 here is CASSRQGGGYTF. This chain uses TRBV6-2 or TRBV6-3 with TRBJ1-2; there is no DNA to check the TCRdb D call of TRBD1. The germline gives CDR1 MNHEY, CDR2 SVGEGT. CDR3 length equals 12 residues.

The CDR3 loop is CATSRGAGSTDTQYF. This chain uses TRBV15 with TRBJ2-3. CDR1 is LNHNV, CDR2 YYDKDF, per germline (reference sequence). This CDR3 comprises 15 residues.

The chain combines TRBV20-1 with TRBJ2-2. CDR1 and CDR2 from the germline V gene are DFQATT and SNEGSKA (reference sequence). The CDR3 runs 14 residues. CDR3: CSAISQRNTGELFF.

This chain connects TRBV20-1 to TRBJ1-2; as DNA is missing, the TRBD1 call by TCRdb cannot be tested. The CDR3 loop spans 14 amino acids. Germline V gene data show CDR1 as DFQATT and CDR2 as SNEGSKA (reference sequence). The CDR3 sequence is CSAGTGGAYYGYTF.

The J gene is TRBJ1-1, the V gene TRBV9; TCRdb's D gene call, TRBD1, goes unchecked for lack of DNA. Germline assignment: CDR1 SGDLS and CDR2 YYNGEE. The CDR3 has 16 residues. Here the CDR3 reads CASSVAAGWTNTEAFF. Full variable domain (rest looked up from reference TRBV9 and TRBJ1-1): DSGVTQTPKHLITATGQRVTLRCSPRSGDLSVYWYQQSLDQGLQFLIQYYNGEERAKGNILERFSAQQFPDLHSELNLSSLELGDSALYFCASSVAAGWTNTEAFFGQGTRLTVV.

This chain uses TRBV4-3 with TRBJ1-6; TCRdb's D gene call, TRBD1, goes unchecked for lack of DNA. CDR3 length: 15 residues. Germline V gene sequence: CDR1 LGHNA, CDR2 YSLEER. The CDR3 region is CASSQDPTVNSPLHF.

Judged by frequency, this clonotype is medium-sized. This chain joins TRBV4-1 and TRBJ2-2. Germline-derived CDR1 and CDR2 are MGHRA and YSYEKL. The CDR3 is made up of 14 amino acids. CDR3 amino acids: CASSAQKGAGELFF.

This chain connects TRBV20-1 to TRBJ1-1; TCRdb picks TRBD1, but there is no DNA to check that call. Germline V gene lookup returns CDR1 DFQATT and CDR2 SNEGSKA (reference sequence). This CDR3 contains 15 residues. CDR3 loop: CSARLTGKMNTEAFF.

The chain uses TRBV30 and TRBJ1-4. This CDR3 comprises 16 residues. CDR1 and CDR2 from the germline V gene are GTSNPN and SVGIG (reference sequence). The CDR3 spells CAWSGTPRDSNEKLFF. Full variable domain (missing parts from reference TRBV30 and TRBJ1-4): SQTIHQWPATLVQPVGSPLSLECTVEGTSNPNLYWYRQAAGRGLQLLFYSVGIGQISSEVPQNLSASRPQDRQFILSSKKLLLSDSGFYLCAWSGTPRDSNEKLFFGSGTQLSVL.

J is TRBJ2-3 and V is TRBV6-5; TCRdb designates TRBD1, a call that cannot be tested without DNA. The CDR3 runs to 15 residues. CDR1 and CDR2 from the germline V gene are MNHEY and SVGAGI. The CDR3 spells CASSSGGGATDTQYF.

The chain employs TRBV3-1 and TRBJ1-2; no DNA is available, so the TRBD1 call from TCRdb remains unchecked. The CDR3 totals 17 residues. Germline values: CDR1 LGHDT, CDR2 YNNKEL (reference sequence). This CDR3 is CASSPRTEEYLPYGYTF.

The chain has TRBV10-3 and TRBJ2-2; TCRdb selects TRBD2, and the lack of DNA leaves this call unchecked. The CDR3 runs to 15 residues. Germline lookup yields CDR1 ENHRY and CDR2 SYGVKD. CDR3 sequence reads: CAIRRGQASSGELFF.

The CDR3 reads CASSKDREQKLFF. The rearrangement links TRBV5-6 to TRBJ1-4; TCRdb indicates TRBD1, and absent DNA this call remains unverified. The CDR3 sequence is 13 residues long. Per the germline V gene, CDR1 is SGHDT and CDR2 is YYEEEE. Full variable domain (remainder filled in from reference TRBV5-6 and TRBJ1-4): DAGVTQSPTHLIKTRGQQVTLRCSPKSGHDTVSWYQQALGQGPQFIFQYYEEEERQRGNFPDRFSGHQFPNYSSELNVNALLLGDSALYLCASSKDREQKLFFGSGTQLSVL.